Reported below is one T cell receptor beta chain. Its cognate antigen is unknown. This entry is derived from a study of T-cell memory formation after mild COVID-19. The wider study: Among the donors, TCR clusters were largely specific to each donor. Study-wide results and caveats: Contracting clones, day 15 to 85, had balanced CD4/CD8, and later expanders favored CD4+. Memory from before infection featured some responding clones, which suggests cross-reactive memory joined. Second-wave clones peaking on day 37 lacked confirmed SARS-CoV-2 specificity.

The germline V and J ends were trimmed by 7 bases and 0 bases, with 7 bases remaining between them. The CDR3 runs 14 residues. TCRdb re-analysed the 5' RACE reads in MiXCR, keeping a single row per CDR3 protein. Of 200,000 to 250,000 distinct CDR3 sequences in the sample, approximately 16% were seen once. Source material: PBMCs or a T cell subset sorted from them (not recorded which). The receptor was isolated from a man aged 18 to 29 who had mild COVID-19 (a few samples of this study predate the infection). Cell type and time point are not known. V gene TRBV12-3 or TRBV12-4 combines with J gene TRBJ2-6; D gene unclear. In DNA form, the CDR3 reads TGTGCCAGCACCAAACGCTCTGGGGCCAACGTCCTGACTTTC. Its translation: CASTKRSGANVLTF.